This T cell receptor beta chain was recovered during a study of tumor and adjacent non-tumor tissue in lung cancer. The library came from three nested PCR rounds adapted from ARM-PCR protocols. TCRdb used MiXCR to reprocess the multiplex PCR reads, holding one entry per CDR3 protein. The sample holds more than 60,000 distinct CDR3 sequences, more than 75% seen once. No cell sorting was done before RNA was extracted from the tissue. This non-tumor lung sample came from over 3 cm beyond the tumor edge. The sequencing sample was made of distant non-tumor lung tissue. This sequence was found in a man aged 60 to 69 with non-small cell lung cancer.

CDR3 amino acids: CASSPLTWDTEQYF. CDR3 DNA: TGTGCCAGCAGCCCCCTCACATGGGACACCGAGCAGTACTTC. This chain uses TRBV7-9 with TRBJ2-7, with a possible D match to TRBD1 (6 bases). The CDR3 extends over 14 amino acids. Germline CDR1 reads SEHNR; CDR2 reads FQNEAQ (reference sequence). The V end was cut by 5 bases, the J end by 6 bases, with 17 bases between. The entire variable domain, with the rest obtained from reference TRBV7-9 and TRBJ2-7, is as follows: DTGVSQNPRHKITKRGQNVTFRCDPISEHNRLYWYRQTLGQGPEFLTYFQNEAQLEKSRLLSDRFSAERPKGSFSTLEIQRTEQGDSAMYLCASSPLTWDTEQYFGPGTRLTVT.